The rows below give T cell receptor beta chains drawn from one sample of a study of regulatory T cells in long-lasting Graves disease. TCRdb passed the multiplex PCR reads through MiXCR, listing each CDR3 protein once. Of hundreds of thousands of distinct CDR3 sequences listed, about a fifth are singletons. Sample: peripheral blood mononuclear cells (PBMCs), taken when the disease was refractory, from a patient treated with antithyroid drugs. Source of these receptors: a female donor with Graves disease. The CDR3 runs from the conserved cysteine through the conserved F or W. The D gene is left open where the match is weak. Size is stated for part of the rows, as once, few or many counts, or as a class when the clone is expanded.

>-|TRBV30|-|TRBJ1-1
TGTGCCTGGAGAGGGGTAGCCAGCACTGAAGCTTTCTTT
CAWRGVASTEAFF
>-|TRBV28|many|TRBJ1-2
TGTGCCAGCAGTTTACAGACAGATTATGAATTGGGCTACACCTTC
CASSLQTDYELGYTF
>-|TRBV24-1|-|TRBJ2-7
TGTGCCACCAGCCCAGGTTCAGCCAGCTACGAGCAGTACTTC
CATSPGSASYEQYF
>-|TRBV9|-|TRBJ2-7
TGTGCCAGCAGCGTGGGGGGTGGTCGCGAGCAGTACTTC
CASSVGGGREQYF
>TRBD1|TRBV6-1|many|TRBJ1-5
TGTGCCAGCAGACGGACAGGGATCGGGGGACAGCCCCAGCATTTT
CASRRTGIGGQPQHF
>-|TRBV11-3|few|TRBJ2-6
TGTGCCAGCAGCCCCCGGGACAACGCTGGGGCCAACGTCCTGACTTTC
CASSPRDNAGANVLTF
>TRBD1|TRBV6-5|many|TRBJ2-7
TGTGCCAGCAGTTACGGGACAGGGGGTTACGAGCAGTACTTC
CASSYGTGGYEQYF
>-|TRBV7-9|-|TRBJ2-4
TGTGCCAGCAGCTTAGAGAATTCCTTAGCCAAAAACATTCAGTACTTC
CASSLENSLAKNIQYF
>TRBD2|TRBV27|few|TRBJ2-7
TGTGCCAGCAGTTTTTCACTAGCGGGAGAAGTACGGTACTTC
CASSFSLAGEVRYF
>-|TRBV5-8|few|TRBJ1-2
TGTGCCAGCAGCTTACGACAGCGAATAACTACAACTAACTATGGCTACACCTTC
CASSLRQRITTTNYGYTF
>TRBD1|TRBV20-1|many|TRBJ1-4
TGCAGTGCACCGGGACAGTCTAATGAAAAACTGTTTTTT
CSAPGQSNEKLFF
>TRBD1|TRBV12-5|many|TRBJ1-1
TGTGCTAGTGGTCTAACAGGGGGCCTAAGGGACACTGAAGCTTTCTTT
CASGLTGGLRDTEAFF
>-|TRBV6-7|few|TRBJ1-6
TGTGCCAGCAGCCTTCGAACCCCTCGACAGAGGATTCGGAGCTCCTATAATTCACCCCTCCACTTT
CASSLRTPRQRIRSSYNSPLHF
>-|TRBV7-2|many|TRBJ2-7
TGTGCCAGCAGCCCCATGCGGAATTCTTACGAGCAGTACTTC
CASSPMRNSYEQYF
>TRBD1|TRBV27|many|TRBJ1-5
TGTGCCAGCAGTCCCCCAGGGGGCGGTCAGCCCCAGCATTTT
CASSPPGGGQPQHF
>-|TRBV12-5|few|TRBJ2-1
TGTGCTAGTGGTTTGGGCCGGCCCTCCTACAATGAGCAGTTCTTC
CASGLGRPSYNEQFF
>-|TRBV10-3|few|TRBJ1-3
TGTGCCATCAGTGCGGTGTTATCTGGAAACACCATATATTTT
CAISAVLSGNTIYF
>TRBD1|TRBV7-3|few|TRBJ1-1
TGTGCCAGCACCCCAGGGGGCTCGGGCACTGAAGCTTTCTTT
CASTPGGSGTEAFF
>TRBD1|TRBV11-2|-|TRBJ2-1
TGTGCCAGCAGCTTTGCCCCTCGGGACAGCAATGAGCAGTTCTTC
CASSFAPRDSNEQFF
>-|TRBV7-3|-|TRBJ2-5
TGTGCCAGCAGCCGCGCAAGCAAAGAGACCCAGTACTTC
CASSRASKETQYF
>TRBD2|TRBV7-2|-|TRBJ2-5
TGTGCCAGCAGCTTTAAAAGGAGACTAGCGGGAGAGGAGACCCAGTACTTC
CASSFKRRLAGEETQYF
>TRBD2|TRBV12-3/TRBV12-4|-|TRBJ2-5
TGTGTCAGCAGCGGGGGTAGCCAGACCCAGTACTTC
CVSSGGSQTQYF
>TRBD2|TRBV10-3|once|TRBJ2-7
TGTGCCATCAGTGGGGAGGGACTCTCCTACGAGCAGTACTTC
CAISGEGLSYEQYF
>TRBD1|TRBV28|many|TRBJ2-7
TGTGCCAGCAGTTTTTCCGGGACAGGGACCGGGTCCTACGAGCAGTACTTC
CASSFSGTGTGSYEQYF
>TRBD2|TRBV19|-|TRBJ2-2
TGTGCCAGTAGTGCACCGGGACTAGCGGGCGTAAGAGGGACCGGGGAGCTGTTTTTT
CASSAPGLAGVRGTGELFF
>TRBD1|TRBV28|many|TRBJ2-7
TGTGCCAGCAGACCGGGACAGCAGTACGAGCAGTACTTC
CASRPGQQYEQYF
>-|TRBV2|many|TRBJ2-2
TGTGCCAGCAGTGTCTTCGGGCCCTCCACCGGGGAGCTGTTTTTT
CASSVFGPSTGELFF
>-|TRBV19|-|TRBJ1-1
TGTGCCAGTAGTATATCTGAGGGCTTTGACACTGAAGCTTTCTTT
CASSISEGFDTEAFF
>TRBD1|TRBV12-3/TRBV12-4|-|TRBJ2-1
TGTGCCAGCAGCCCGGACAGGACTTACAATGAGCAGTTCTTC
CASSPDRTYNEQFF
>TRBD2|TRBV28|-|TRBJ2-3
TGTGCCAGCAGTTTAGGGGCGGGAGTCACAGATACGCAGTATTTT
CASSLGAGVTDTQYF
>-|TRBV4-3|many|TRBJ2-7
TGCGCCAGCAGCCAAGAAGGGACCGTGGACGAGCAGTACTTC
CASSQEGTVDEQYF
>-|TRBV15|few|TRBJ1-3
TGTGCCTCCAGCGCAGTTGCCCTCTCTGGAAACACCATATATTTT
CASSAVALSGNTIYF
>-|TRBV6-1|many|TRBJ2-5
TGTGCCAGCAGCTCCTACGGGCTCCAAGAGACCCAGTACTTC
CASSSYGLQETQYF
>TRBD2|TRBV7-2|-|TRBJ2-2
TGTGCCAGCAGCCTAGCGGCTACGAACACCGGGGAGCTGTTTTTT
CASSLAATNTGELFF